This T cell receptor (beta chain) was sequenced for a study of early T cells in non-severe SARS-CoV-2 infection. Study-wide results and limits: Database matching using VDJdb favored anti-spike CD8 responses, with private and CD4 specificities left missing.

Trimming removed 5 bases from V and 0 bases from J, with 10 bases in between. The germline V gene has CDR1 SGHRS and CDR2 YFSETQ. The length of the CDR3 is 14 residues. This clonotype was seen a handful of times. Antigen: not known. Unique molecular identifiers were attached to individual cDNA molecules. TCRdb itself ran the 5' RACE reads through MiXCR, one entry per CDR3 protein. The data show tens of thousands of distinct CDR3 sequences, around 14% seen once. The sequenced sample was whole blood, obtained at baseline. The TCR was taken from an adult who was a healthcare worker with PCR-confirmed SARS-CoV-2 infection or an uninfected control (not recorded which). The V gene is TRBV5-1, the J gene TRBJ2-3; D remains unclear. CDR3 amino acids: CASRGFTSTDTQYF. The CDR3 DNA follows: TGCGCCAGCAGAGGTTTCACTAGCACAGATACGCAGTATTTT.